The present TCR beta chain was sequenced within a study of T cells in localized non-small cell lung cancer. Study results and caveats: Uninvolved nearby lung showed the greatest T cell clonality, exceeding that found in tumor.

As for this clone: Antigen: not known.

The CDR3 sequence is 13 residues long. The germline gives CDR1 LNHDA, CDR2 SQIVND (reference sequence). V was shortened by 1 base and J by 8 bases, with 9 bases between the two germline ends. The table came from immunoSEQ multiplex PCR; TCRdb's copy has only in-frame clones and leaves some out. The sample has about 59,000 clones, about 90% seen once. The V and J genes are TRBV19 and TRBJ1-5; no reliable D call. This TCR derives from a man aged 40-75 years with stage I squamous cell lung carcinoma. The sample in question was peripheral blood, obtained before any cancer treatment. The CDR3 protein is CASSIGNYEPQHF. DNA for the CDR3: TGTGCCAGTAGTATAGGTAATTATGAGCCCCAGCATTTT.